This T cell receptor (beta chain) was retrieved from a study of shared clonotypes between healthy human individuals. Study details: The cohort comprised a couple of women and a few men. Their ages spanned 18 to 49 years.

The germline CDR1 and CDR2 sequences are KGHSH and LQKENI. Unmatched junction bases numbered 4, after V lost 3 bases and J lost 5 bases. The CDR3 is 14 residues long. Negatively enriched CD4+ T cells were divided by CD45RA into naive and memory. At deep level, the assay was performed. The protocol was immunoSEQ multiplex PCR, while the TCRdb copy is restricted to in-frame clones and leaves out a portion. The top ten hold over 0.12% of the sample, which has about 2,500,000 clones, over 85% seen once. For this clone: Its antigen remains unidentified.

Notes on the study in general: An effect of sequencing depth on clonotype sharing among donors was expected.

The source material was naive CD4+ T cells sorted from blood. Sample subset: CD45RA+ positively selected. The sequence was obtained from a man between 18 and 35 years old in good health. V is TRBV18 and J is TRBJ2-1; 7 bases fit TRBD1. The CDR3 DNA is TGTGCCAGCTCACCCGGACAGGTCCACAATGAGCAGTTCTTC. It codes for CASSPGQVHNEQFF.